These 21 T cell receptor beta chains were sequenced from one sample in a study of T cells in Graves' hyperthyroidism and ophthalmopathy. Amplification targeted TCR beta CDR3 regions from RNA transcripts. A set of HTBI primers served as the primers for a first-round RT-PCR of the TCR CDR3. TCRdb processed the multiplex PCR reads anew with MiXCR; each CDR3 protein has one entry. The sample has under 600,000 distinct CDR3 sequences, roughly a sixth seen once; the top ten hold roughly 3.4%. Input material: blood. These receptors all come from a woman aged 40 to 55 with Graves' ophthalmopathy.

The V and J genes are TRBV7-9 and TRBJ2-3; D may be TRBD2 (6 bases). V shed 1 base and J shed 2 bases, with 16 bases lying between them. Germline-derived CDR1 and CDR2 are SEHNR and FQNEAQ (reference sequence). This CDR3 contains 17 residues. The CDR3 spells CASSLGILRETTDTQYF. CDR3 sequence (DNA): TGTGCCAGCAGCTTAGGAATTCTCCGGGAGACCACAGATACGCAGTATTTT.

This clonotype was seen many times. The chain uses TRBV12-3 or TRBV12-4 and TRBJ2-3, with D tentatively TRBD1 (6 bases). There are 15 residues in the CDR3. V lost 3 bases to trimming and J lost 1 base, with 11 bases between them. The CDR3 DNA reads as TGTGCCAGCAGTTTGCAGGGGATCGGCACAGATACGCAGTATTTT. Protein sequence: CASSLQGIGTDTQYF.

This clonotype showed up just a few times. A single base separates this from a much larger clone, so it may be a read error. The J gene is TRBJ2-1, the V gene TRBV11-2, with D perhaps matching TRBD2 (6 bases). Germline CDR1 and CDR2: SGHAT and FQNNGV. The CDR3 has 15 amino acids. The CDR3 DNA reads TGTGCCAGCAGCTCTGGGAGGACAAACTACGATGAGCAGTTCTTC. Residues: CASSSGRTNYDEQFF.

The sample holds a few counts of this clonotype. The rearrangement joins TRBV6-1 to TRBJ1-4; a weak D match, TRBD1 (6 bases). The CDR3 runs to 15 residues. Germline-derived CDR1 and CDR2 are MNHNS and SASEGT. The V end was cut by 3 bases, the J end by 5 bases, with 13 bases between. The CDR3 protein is CASSEGSGQNEKLFF. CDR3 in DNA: TGTGCCAGCAGTGAGGGCAGTGGACAGAATGAAAAACTGTTTTTT.

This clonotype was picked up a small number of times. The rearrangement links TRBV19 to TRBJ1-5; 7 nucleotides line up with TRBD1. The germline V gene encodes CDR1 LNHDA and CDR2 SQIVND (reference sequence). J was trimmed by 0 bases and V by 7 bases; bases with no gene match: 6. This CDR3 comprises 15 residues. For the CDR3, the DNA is TGTGCCAGTACCGAACAGGGGAATAGCAATCAGCCCCAGCATTTT. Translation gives CASTEQGNSNQPQHF.

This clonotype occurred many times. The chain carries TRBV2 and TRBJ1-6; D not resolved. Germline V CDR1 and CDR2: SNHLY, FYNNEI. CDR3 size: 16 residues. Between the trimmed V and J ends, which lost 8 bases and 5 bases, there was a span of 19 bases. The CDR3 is CASSARHTVNNSPLHF. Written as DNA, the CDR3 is TGTGCCAGCTCGGCCCGGCACACGGTCAATAATTCACCCCTCCACTTT.

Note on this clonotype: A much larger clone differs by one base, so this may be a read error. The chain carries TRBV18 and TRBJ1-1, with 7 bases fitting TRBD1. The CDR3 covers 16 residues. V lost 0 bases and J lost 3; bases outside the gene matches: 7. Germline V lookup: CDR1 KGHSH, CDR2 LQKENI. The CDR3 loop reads CASSPPGTGVDTEAFF. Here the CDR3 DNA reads TGTGCCAGCTCACCACCGGGAACAGGGGTGGACACTGAAGCTTTCTTT. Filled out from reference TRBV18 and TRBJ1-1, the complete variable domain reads NAGVMQNPRHLVRRRGQEARLRCSPMKGHSHVYWYRQLPEEGLKFMVYLQKENIIDESGMPKERFSAEFPKEGPSILRIQQVVRGDSAAYFCASSPPGTGVDTEAFFGQGTRLTVV.

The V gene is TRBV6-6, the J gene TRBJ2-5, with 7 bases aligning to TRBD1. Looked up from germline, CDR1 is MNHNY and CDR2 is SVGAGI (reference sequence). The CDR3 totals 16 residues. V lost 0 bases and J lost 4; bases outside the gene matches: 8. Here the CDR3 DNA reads TGTGCCAGCAGTTACTCGGGGGTAAAGGGGGCAGAGACCCAGTACTTC. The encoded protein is CASSYSGVKGAETQYF.

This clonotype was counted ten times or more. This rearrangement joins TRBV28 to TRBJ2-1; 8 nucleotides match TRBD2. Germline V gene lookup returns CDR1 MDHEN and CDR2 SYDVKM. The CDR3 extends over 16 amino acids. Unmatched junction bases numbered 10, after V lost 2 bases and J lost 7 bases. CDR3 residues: CASSLSWGTSFNEQFF. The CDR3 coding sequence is TGTGCCAGCAGTTTAAGCTGGGGGACTAGTTTTAATGAGCAGTTCTTC.

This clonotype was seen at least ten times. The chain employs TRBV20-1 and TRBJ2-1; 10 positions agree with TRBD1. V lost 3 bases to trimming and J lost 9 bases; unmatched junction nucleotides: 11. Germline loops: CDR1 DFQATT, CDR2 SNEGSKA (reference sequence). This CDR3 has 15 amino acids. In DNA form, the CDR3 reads TGCAGTGCTAGTAATTCGGACAGGGGGGGTTCTGAGCAGTTCTTC. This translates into CSASNSDRGGSEQFF.

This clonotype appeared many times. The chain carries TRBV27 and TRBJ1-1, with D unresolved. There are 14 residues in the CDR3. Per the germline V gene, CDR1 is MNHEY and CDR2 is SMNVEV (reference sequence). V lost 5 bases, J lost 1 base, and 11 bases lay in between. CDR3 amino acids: CASSGPGKNTEAFF. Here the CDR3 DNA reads TGTGCCAGCAGTGGACCGGGGAAGAACACTGAAGCTTTCTTT.

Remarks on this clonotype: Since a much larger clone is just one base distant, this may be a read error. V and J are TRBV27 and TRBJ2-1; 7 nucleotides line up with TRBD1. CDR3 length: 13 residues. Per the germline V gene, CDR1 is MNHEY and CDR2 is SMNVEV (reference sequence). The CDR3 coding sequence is TGTGGCAGCAGTTTGACAGGGTCGAGGGAGCAGTTCTTC. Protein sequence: CGSSLTGSREQFF.

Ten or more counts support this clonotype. The CDR3 sequence: CASSTRQGGLNQPQHF. CDR3 in DNA: TGTGCCAGCAGCACCCGACAGGGGGGTCTCAATCAGCCCCAGCATTTT. This chain joins TRBV2 and TRBJ1-5; 9 bases line up with TRBD1. The germline V gene has CDR1 SNHLY and CDR2 FYNNEI. The ends lost 6 bases at V and 3 bases at J; junction bases unmatched: 9. The CDR3 totals 16 residues.

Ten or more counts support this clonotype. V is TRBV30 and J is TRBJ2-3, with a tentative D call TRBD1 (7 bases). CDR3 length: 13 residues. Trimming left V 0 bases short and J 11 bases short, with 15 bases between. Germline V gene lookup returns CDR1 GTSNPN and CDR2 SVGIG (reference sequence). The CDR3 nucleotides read TGTGCCTGGAGTGTTTTGGGCGGGGACAGGCAGTATTTT. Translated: CAWSVLGGDRQYF. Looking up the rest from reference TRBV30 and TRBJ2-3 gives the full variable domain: SQTIHQWPATLVQPVGSPLSLECTVEGTSNPNLYWYRQAAGRGLQLLFYSVGIGQISSEVPQNLSASRPQDRQFILSSKKLLLSDSGFYLCAWSVLGGDRQYFGPGTRLTVL.

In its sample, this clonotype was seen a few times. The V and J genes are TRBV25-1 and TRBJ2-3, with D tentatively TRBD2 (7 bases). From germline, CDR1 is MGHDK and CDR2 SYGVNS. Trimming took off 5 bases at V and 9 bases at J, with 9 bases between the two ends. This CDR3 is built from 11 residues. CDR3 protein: CASSSGTTQYF. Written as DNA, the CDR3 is TGTGCCAGCAGTAGCGGGACAACGCAGTATTTT.

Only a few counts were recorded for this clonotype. The CDR3 sequence is CAWSQLSGLAGWGKTQYF. The CDR3 DNA sequence: TGTGCCTGGAGTCAACTTTCGGGACTAGCGGGTTGGGGAAAGACCCAGTACTTC. This rearrangement joins TRBV30 to TRBJ2-5, with 12 bases matching TRBD2. The CDR3 contains 18 residues. V shed 2 bases, J shed 6 bases, and the junction held 16 bases outside the gene matches. Germline values: CDR1 GTSNPN, CDR2 SVGIG (reference sequence).

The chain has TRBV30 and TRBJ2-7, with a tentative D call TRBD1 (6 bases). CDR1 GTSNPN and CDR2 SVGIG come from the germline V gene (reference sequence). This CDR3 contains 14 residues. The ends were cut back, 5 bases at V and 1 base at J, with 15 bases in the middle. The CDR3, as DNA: TGTGCCTGGGAGTCGATGACAGGATCCTACGAGCAGTACTTC. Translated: CAWESMTGSYEQYF.

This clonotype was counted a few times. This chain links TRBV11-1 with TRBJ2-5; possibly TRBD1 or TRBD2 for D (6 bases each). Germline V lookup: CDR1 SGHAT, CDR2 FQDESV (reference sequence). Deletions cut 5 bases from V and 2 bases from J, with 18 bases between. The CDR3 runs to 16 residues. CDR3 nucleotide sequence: TGTGCCAGCAGCCGCGGGACGACAGGACCTCAAGAGACCCAGTACTTC. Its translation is CASSRGTTGPQETQYF.

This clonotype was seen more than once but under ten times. The CDR3 loop reads CASSGGGIGTEAFF. The CDR3 DNA reads as TGTGCCAGCAGCGGGGGGGGCATCGGCACTGAAGCTTTCTTT. The chain links TRBV11-2 to TRBJ1-1; maybe TRBD1 (6 bases). Germline V gene sequence: CDR1 SGHAT, CDR2 FQNNGV. There are 14 residues in the CDR3. The V and J ends lost 5 bases and 4 bases respectively, with 14 bases between them.

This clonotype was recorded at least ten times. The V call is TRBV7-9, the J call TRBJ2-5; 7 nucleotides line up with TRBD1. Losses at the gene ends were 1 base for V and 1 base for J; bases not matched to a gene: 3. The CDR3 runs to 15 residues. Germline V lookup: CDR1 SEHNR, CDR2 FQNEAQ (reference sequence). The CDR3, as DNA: TGTGCCAGCAGCTTAGACAGGGGTCCCCAAGAGACCCAGTACTTC. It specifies CASSLDRGPQETQYF.

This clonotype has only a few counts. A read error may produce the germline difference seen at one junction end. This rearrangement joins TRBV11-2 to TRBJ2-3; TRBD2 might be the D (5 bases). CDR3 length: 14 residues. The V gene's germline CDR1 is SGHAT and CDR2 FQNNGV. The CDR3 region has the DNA TGCGCCAGCAGCCCTATCGGGGGCACAGATACGCAGTATTTT. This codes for CASSPIGGTDTQYF.